This T cell receptor beta chain appears in the sequencing data of a study of OX40 agonist ivuxolimab in advanced cancers. With respect to the entire study: Ivuxolimab was a fully human IgG2 agonistic monoclonal antibody targeting the costimulatory receptor OX40 (CD134). Intravenous ivuxolimab was administered to patients every 2 weeks at six dose levels: 0.01, 0.1, 0.3, 1.5, 3 and 10 mg/kg. Among the 52 dose-escalation patients, 19 had hepatocellular carcinoma, some 15 melanoma, 9 renal cell carcinoma and 9 head and neck cancer. In the dose-escalation cohort, approximately 83% of patients were male, and the mean age was approximately 60 years with a range of roughly 23 to 79. Prior anti-PD-1, anti-PD-L1 or anti-CTLA-4 therapy was permitted, and approximately 40% of dose-escalation patients had received checkpoint inhibitors. Partial responses were achieved by three dose-escalation patients, of whom one had hepatocellular carcinoma and two had cutaneous melanoma. The point of sequencing TCRbeta in the periphery was to test whether ivuxolimab changed TCR sequence diversity and drove clonal T-cell expansion. The paper covers the monotherapy dose-escalation part of the phase I ivuxolimab trial, which included N ≈ 57 patients. Findings and caveats that apply to the study as a whole: Clonal expansion of both CD4+ and CD8+ blood T cells was observed from baseline to week 6 at doses 0.1 to 3.0 mg/kg. Antigen specificity was not determined for the clonally expanded peripheral T cells. Low levels of normalized T-cell clonal expansion were also seen in some patients who did not respond. Partial responders in the 0.1-3.0 mg/kg groups had among the lowest normalized peripheral clonal expansion, especially among CD8+ T cells. After ivuxolimab, more expanded clones were found on average in CD8+ T cells than in CD4+ T cells.

Patients with a history of autoimmune disease or receiving systemic immunosuppression were excluded from the trial. Peripheral blood for TCR sequencing was drawn from every dose cohort at baseline, at cycle 4 day 1 and at cycle 7 day 1. Samples came from an open-label, multicenter, first-in-human phase I dose-escalation trial of ivuxolimab. Adults with locally advanced or metastatic head and neck squamous cell, hepatocellular, melanoma or renal cell carcinoma were enrolled in the trial. Before TCR sequencing, CD4+ and CD8+ T cells were separately sorted from peripheral blood. To sequence the TCRbeta CDR3 region, genomic DNA was isolated from the sorted cells. TCRbeta CDR3 regions were sequenced using the immunoSEQ Assay. TCRdb stores this immuneACCESS table with in-frame sequences only. Part of the clones is absent; in the studies checked, under half of the shortfall reflects unresolved V genes, and no reason is known for the rest. This sample lists around 100,000 clones; about 92% were detected once. Around 0.28% of the sample goes to the ten largest clones.

This clone was counted once. Which antigen it targets is not known. One base away there is no much larger clone; base qualities are not given. The V end gives up 5 bases and the J end 0 bases, leaving 8 bases in the junction not matched to a gene. The germline V gene provides CDR1 SNHLY and CDR2 FYNNEI. The CDR3 starts with the cysteine, ends with the phenylalanine, and has 18 residues. Here the CDR3 DNA is all that survives: 54 bases in frame from base 1. The source of this sequence is an adult with an advanced solid tumor such as melanoma, head and neck, liver or kidney cancer. This material consisted of CD4+ or CD8+ T cells sorted from blood, taken in a trial of the OX40 agonist ivuxolimab. The chain joins TRBV2 to TRBJ2-7; 15 middle bases align to TRBD2. The CDR3 corresponds to CASSKGTSGGPSSYEQYF. The nucleotide sequence reads as follows: TGTGCCAGCAGTAAAGGGACTAGCGGGGGGCCAAGCTCCTACGAGCAGTACTTC. This CDR3, with the reference TRBV2 and TRBJ2-7 proteins standing in past its ends, gives the full variable domain EPEVTQTPSHQVTQMGQEVILRCVPISNHLYFYWYRQILGQKVEFLVSFYNNEISEKSEIFDDQFSVERPDGSNFTLKIRSTKLEDSAMYFCASSKGTSGGPSSYEQYFGPGTRLTVT.